The sequence of this T cell receptor (beta chain) was determined in a study of T cells in severe cutaneous drug reactions (dated by TCRdb to between 2019 and 2020). Broadly, across the study: Between about 2011 and 2019, patients were recruited from Taiwan, Thailand and a European registry network. Patients in either the acute or the recovery stage provided biological samples, such as blister fluids/cells and PBMC. Libraries were prepared using iRepertoire multiplex PCR, and a comparison was cited by the authors in which similar capture of abundant clonotypes was shown across iRepertoire and 5' RACE methods with or without UMI. The culprit drug was assigned using the Naranjo algorithm and the ALDEN drug causality algorithm. The study paired bulk TCR sequencing with single-cell sequencing, quantitative PCR validation, functional assays and transgenic mouse experiments. Only patients with a probable or definite SJS/TEN or DRESS diagnosis by RegiSCAR criteria were enrolled.

With regard to this clonotype: The clone's antigen remains unknown.

Sequenced donors were patients with carbamazepine-induced Stevens-Johnson syndrome or toxic epidermal necrolysis (CBZ-SJS/TEN). The peripheral blood repertoires were taken from CBZ-SJS/TEN patients of two origins, about 5 Han Chinese and about 6 European. To look for drug-specific clonotypes, next-generation sequencing was used to profile the T cell receptor repertoires of patients with drug-induced severe cutaneous adverse reactions. The RNA was isolated from either blister cells of skin lesions or peripheral blood mononuclear cells. CDR1 and CDR2, looked up from the germline V gene, are MDHEN and SYDVKM. The CDR3 covers 14 residues, taking in both the cysteine and the phenylalanine. No coding sequence is recorded. General findings and caveats noted by the study authors: TRBV12-4 usage was strongly increased in CBZ-SJS/TEN patients, averaging approximately 30% in blister cells and around 5.2% in PBMC. A public TCRbeta CDR3 was found in all seven CBZ-SJS/TEN blister samples (mean roughly 15%) but was undetectable or scarce in tolerant-control and healthy-donor PBMC. According to the authors, further study is still needed to determine whether the public TCR generalizes to SJS/TEN caused by other drugs.

Library preparation used the iRepertoire multiplex PCR system with TCR subtype-specific primers for both bulk and single-cell sequencing. Multiplex PCR with primers targeting V, D and J gene regions was used to generate bulk TCR beta libraries. Bulk TCR library preparation used roughly 100-550 ng of RNA per sample as input. An Illumina MiSeq was used to sequence bulk TCR beta amplicons. The original pipeline was this. Quality control steps removed sample misassignments and low-quality sequencing reads. The CDR3 was defined as the amino acids lying between the Y[YFLI]C motif of the V gene and the [FW]GXGT motif of the J segment. The IMGT database was followed for TRBV and TRBJ gene assignments and CDR3 clonotypes. Per-sample TRBV expression was normalized to the mean of the same gene in PBMC from some 40 healthy donors. TCRdb reprocessed the reads, reporting each CDR3 protein sequence once and no DNA. These V and J calls rely on TCRdb rather than the paper's analysis. The sample's own table lists several thousand distinct CDR3 sequences. The biggest ten clones account for 76% of the sample.

The sequence joins TRBV28 to TRBJ2-7; TCRdb selects TRBD2, and the lack of DNA leaves this call unchecked. Sample: PBMCs. The receptor comes from a human donor with Stevens-Johnson syndrome, a severe cutaneous drug reaction. The CDR3 region has the sequence CASGSSRVLNEQYF. With all but the CDR3 taken from the reference TRBV28 and TRBJ2-7 genes, the full variable domain is: DVKVTQSSRYLVKRTGEKVFLECVQDMDHENMFWYRQDPGLGLRLIYFSYDVKMKEKGDIPEGYSVSREKKERFSLILESASTNQTSMYLCASGSSRVLNEQYFGPGTRLTVT.